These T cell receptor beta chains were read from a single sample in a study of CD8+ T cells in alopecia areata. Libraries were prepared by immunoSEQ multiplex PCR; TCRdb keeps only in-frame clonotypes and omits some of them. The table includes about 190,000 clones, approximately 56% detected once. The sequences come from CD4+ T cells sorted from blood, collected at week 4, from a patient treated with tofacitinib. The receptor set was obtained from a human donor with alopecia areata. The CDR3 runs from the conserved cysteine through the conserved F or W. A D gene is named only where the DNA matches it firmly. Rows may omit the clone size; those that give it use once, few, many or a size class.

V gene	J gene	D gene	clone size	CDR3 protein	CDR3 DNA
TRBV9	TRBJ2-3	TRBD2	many	CASSVVAGEPTDTQYF	TGTGCCAGCAGCGTAGTAGCGGGAGAACCCACAGATACGCAGTATTTT
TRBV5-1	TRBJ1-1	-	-	CASSLIGGRNTEAFF	TGCGCCAGCAGCTTGATCGGGGGGCGGAACACTGAAGCTTTCTTT
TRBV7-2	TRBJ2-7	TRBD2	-	CASSSGLAGTSRSYEQYF	TGTGCCAGCAGCTCGGGACTAGCGGGAACAAGTAGGTCCTACGAGCAGTACTTC
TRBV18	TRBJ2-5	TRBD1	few	CASSPQGAPTQYF	TGTGCCAGCTCACCGCAGGGGGCGCCGACCCAGTACTTC
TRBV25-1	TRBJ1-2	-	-	CASSELRGAYGYTF	TGTGCCAGCAGTGAATTGAGGGGCGCCTATGGCTACACCTTC
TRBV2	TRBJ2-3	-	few	CASSESRQADTQYF	TGTGCCAGCAGTGAGTCCAGGCAGGCAGATACGCAGTATTTT
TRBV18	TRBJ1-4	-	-	CASSPPNLANEKLFF	TGTGCCAGCTCACCACCTAACTTGGCAAATGAAAAACTGTTTTTT
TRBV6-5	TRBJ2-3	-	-	CASSLVTGTDTQYF	TGTGCCAGCAGTTTAGTAACAGGCACAGATACGCAGTATTTT
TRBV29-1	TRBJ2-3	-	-	CSVDGSGGGAADTQYF	TGCAGCGTTGACGGCAGTGGGGGAGGCGCGGCAGATACGCAGTATTTT
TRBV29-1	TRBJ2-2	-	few	CSVSWPDTGELFF	TGCAGCGTAAGTTGGCCGGACACCGGGGAGCTGTTTTTT
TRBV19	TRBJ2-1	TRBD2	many	CASSRPLAGGYNEQFF	TGTGCCAGTAGCCGCCCTCTAGCGGGAGGGTACAATGAGCAGTTCTTC
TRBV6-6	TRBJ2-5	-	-	CASSYPRGQETQYF	TGTGCCAGCAGTTACCCCAGGGGTCAAGAGACCCAGTACTTC
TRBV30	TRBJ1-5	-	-	CAWGGQYNQPQHF	TGTGCCTGGGGGGGTCAGTACAATCAGCCCCAGCATTTT
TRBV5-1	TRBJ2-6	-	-	CASSISGGGPGANVLTF	TGCGCCAGCAGTATCTCGGGGGGCGGGCCTGGGGCCAACGTCCTGACTTTC
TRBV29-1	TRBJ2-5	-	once	CSVVTGPQETQYF	TGCAGCGTTGTGACGGGACCCCAAGAGACCCAGTACTTC
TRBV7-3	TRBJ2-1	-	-	CASSRDQGWNEQFF	TGTGCCAGCAGCCGGGACCAGGGGTGGAATGAGCAGTTCTTC
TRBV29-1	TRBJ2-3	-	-	CSTRDWGYTQYF	TGCAGCACGCGGGACTGGGGATATACGCAGTATTTT
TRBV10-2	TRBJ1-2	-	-	CASSGETGDNYGYTF	TGCGCCAGCAGTGGGGAGACAGGAGACAACTATGGCTACACCTTC
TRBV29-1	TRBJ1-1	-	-	CSVEGEPEAFF	TGCAGCGTTGAGGGAGAACCAGAAGCTTTCTTT
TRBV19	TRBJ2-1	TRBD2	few	CASSKAPGTSGYNEQFF	TGTGCCAGTAGTAAAGCCCCCGGGACTAGCGGCTACAATGAGCAGTTCTTC